Shown below are 32 T cell receptor beta chains from a single sample sequenced in a study of vaccination effects on CD4 cells after COVID-19. Their specific antigens are unknown. Sequencing was performed with immunoSEQ multiplex PCR; in TCRdb, only in-frame clones are kept and a portion is missing. The profile shows 40,000 or so clones, approximately 77% of them singletons. After more than 9 days in culture, the CD4+ T cells were isolated. The cohort was immunized with two doses of either the BNT162b2 or mRNA-1273 vaccine. The material sequenced was CD4+ T cells from PBMCs cultured without peptide, taken after COVID-19 vaccination. These receptors came from a human donor who received a COVID-19 vaccine.

In regard to this clone: Other DNA sequences within the sample encode an identical CDR3. This chain links TRBV14 with TRBJ1-4; D gene uncertain. The length of the CDR3 is 12 residues. Trimming removed 1 base at V and 10 bases at J, with 7 bases between. From germline, CDR1 is SGHDN and CDR2 FVKESK. The CDR3 is CASSQVTGKLFF. In DNA, the CDR3 is TGTGCCAGCAGCCAAGTCACGGGAAAACTGTTTTTT.

This clone has just a few counts. The chain carries TRBV5-8 and TRBJ1-2, with a weak D call TRBD1 (5 bases). The V and J ends lost 0 bases and 8 bases respectively, with 11 bases between them. The germline V gene encodes CDR1 SGHTS and CDR2 YDEGEE. The CDR3 totals 13 residues. The CDR3 loop is CASSLDVRAGYTF. The CDR3 DNA reads as TGTGCCAGCAGCTTGGATGTCAGGGCGGGCTACACCTTC.

V gene TRBV6-1 combines with J gene TRBJ2-2, with D perhaps matching TRBD2 (5 bases). This CDR3 has 17 amino acids. CDR1 and CDR2 from the germline V gene are MNHNS and SASEGT. With 3 bases removed from V and 0 bases from J, the gap between germline ends came to 14 bases. The CDR3 DNA is TGTGCCAGCAGTGACGGGATGGCTGTATCGAACACCGGGGAGCTGTTTTTT. It yields the protein CASSDGMAVSNTGELFF.

The chain employs TRBV10-2 and TRBJ1-6; no clear D. Trimming took 2 bases from V and 10 from J, leaving 15 bases between them. From germline, CDR1 is WSHSY and CDR2 SAAADI. This CDR3 comprises 15 residues. The CDR3 sequence: CASSEGRTVTSPLHF. The CDR3 DNA is TGCGCCAGCAGTGAGGGGAGGACTGTAACCTCACCCCTCCACTTT.

This chain links TRBV6-5 with TRBJ1-4; TRBD1 matches at 9 bases. This CDR3 spans 14 amino acids. Germline loops: CDR1 MNHEY, CDR2 SVGAGI. Germline trimming cut 7 bases from V and 7 bases from J; bases unmatched to any gene: 7. Written as DNA, the CDR3 is TGTGCCAGCAAACGGGGACAGGGAGGTGAAAAACTGTTTTTT. Translation: CASKRGQGGEKLFF.

The chain links TRBV6-4 to TRBJ1-2; D perhaps matches TRBD1 (5 bases). The CDR3 is made up of 13 amino acids. Deletions cut 3 bases from V and 0 bases from J, with 5 bases between. Per germline, CDR1 MRHNA and CDR2 SNTAGT. In nucleotides, the CDR3 is TGTGCCAGCAGTGAAGGGGCTAACTATGGCTACACCTTC. Translated, it gives CASSEGANYGYTF.

This chain joins TRBV12-3 or TRBV12-4 and TRBJ1-1; the D is unclear. The length of the CDR3 is 13 residues. The ends were cut back, 8 bases at V and 0 bases at J, with 10 bases in the middle. CDR3 in DNA: TGTGCCAGCGGAAAAGGGATGAACACTGAAGCTTTCTTT. Translating it yields CASGKGMNTEAFF.

J is TRBJ2-3 and V is TRBV6-5, with 9 positions matching TRBD2. J lost 0 bases, V lost 5 bases, and 3 bases had no gene match. The CDR3 totals 15 residues. Per germline, CDR1 MNHEY and CDR2 SVGAGI. CDR3 in DNA: TGTGCCAGCAGTAAAAGCGGGGGGAGCACAGATACGCAGTATTTT. Translation: CASSKSGGSTDTQYF.

This clone has a handful of counts. V usage is TRBV5-4 and J usage is TRBJ2-5; tentative D call: TRBD1 (6 bases). The CDR3 extends over 14 amino acids. V dropped 7 bases and J dropped 2 bases, with 15 bases sitting between them. The V gene's germline CDR1 is SGHNT and CDR2 YYREEE (reference sequence). CDR3 in amino acids: CASGRGGWQETQYF. For the CDR3, the DNA is TGTGCCAGCGGTAGAGGGGGATGGCAAGAGACCCAGTACTTC.

The chain links TRBV11-1 to TRBJ2-3; D perhaps matches TRBD2 (6 bases). Germline CDR1 reads SGHAT; CDR2 reads FQDESV (reference sequence). This CDR3 comprises 14 residues. Trimming took off 4 bases at V and 2 bases at J, with 10 bases between the two ends. The CDR3 coding sequence is TGTGCCAGCAGCTACGGGACTTACACAGATACGCAGTATTTT. Residues: CASSYGTYTDTQYF.

The genes are TRBV7-2 and TRBJ1-1; 8 positions agree with TRBD1. Unmatched junction bases numbered 1, after V lost 1 base and J lost 6 bases. Germline CDR1 reads SGHTA; CDR2 reads FQGNSA. The CDR3 is made up of 13 amino acids. In DNA, the CDR3 is TGTGCCAGCAGCTTAGTACAGGGGGCTGAAGCTTTCTTT. As protein: CASSLVQGAEAFF.

This chain uses TRBV12-3 or TRBV12-4 with TRBJ2-2; D gene unclear. The CDR3 length is 13 residues. V was clipped by 2 bases and J by 6 bases, with 7 bases between them. CDR3 in amino acids: CASSLLNAGELFF. The CDR3 DNA sequence: TGTGCCAGCAGTTTATTGAATGCCGGGGAGCTGTTTTTT.

This clone occurred once. The CDR3 DNA sequence: TGTGCCGGGAGGGAGAGCCGCAATCAGCCCCAGCATTTT. Protein product: CAGRESRNQPQHF. The gene calls are TRBV6-5 and TRBJ1-5; no definite D call. V was cut by 11 bases and J by 2 bases, with 13 bases left in between. This CDR3 region has 13 residues. Germline V lookup: CDR1 MNHEY, CDR2 SVGAGI.

V gene TRBV10-1 combines with J gene TRBJ2-5, with unresolved D. The germline gives CDR1 WNHNN, CDR2 SYGVQD (reference sequence). This CDR3 is 13 amino acids long. V was shortened by 4 bases and J by 2 bases, with 8 bases between the two germline ends. The DNA for the CDR3 is TGCGCCAGCAGTGGAGAGCAGCAAGAGACCCAGTACTTC. It yields the protein CASSGEQQETQYF.

The chain has TRBV3-1 (or the pseudogene TRBV3-2) and TRBJ2-3; D uncertain. V lost 3 bases and J 3 bases, leaving 7 bases between the germline ends. CDR3 length equals 13 residues. The V gene's germline CDR1 is LGHDT and CDR2 YNNKEL (reference sequence). CDR3 amino acids: CASSQLGTDTQYF. The CDR3 DNA sequence: TGTGCCAGCAGCCAGCTTGGGACAGATACGCAGTATTTT.

The chain combines TRBV23-1 with TRBJ2-6; D not resolved. TRBV23-1 is marked as an open reading frame, function uncertain. V was pared by 2 bases and J by 0 bases, with 11 bases between. The CDR3 consists of 17 residues. CDR3 nucleotides: TGCGCCAGCAGTCAAATCCGACATATCTCTGGGGCCAACGTCCTGACTTTC. The encoded protein is CASSQIRHISGANVLTF.

The chain employs TRBV6-5 and TRBJ1-2; D possibly corresponds to TRBD1 (5 bases). Germline V gene data show CDR1 as MNHEY and CDR2 as SVGAGI. Trimming pared 5 bases from V and 7 bases from J, leaving 17 bases between. The CDR3 consists of 14 residues. This CDR3 reads CASSPGGGTSGYTF. The CDR3 nucleotides are TGTGCCAGCAGTCCAGGTGGGGGGACTAGTGGCTACACCTTC.

This sequence joins TRBV27 and TRBJ2-3; 12 bases fit TRBD2. The CDR3 runs 17 residues. V shed 4 bases and J 0 bases; nucleotides not matched to a gene: 5. Germline CDR1 reads MNHEY; CDR2 reads SMNVEV (reference sequence). The CDR3 nucleotides read TGTGCCAGCAGTTCCCGACTAGCGGGGGCTAGCACAGATACGCAGTATTTT. Translating it yields CASSSRLAGASTDTQYF.

This chain joins TRBV2 and TRBJ2-1, with D possibly matching TRBD2 (7 bases). From germline, CDR1 is SNHLY and CDR2 FYNNEI. Trimming removed 2 bases at V and 9 bases at J, with 8 bases between. CDR3 length: 12 amino acids. The CDR3 reads CASSERGGEQFF. CDR3 nucleotide sequence: TGTGCCAGCAGTGAAAGGGGGGGTGAGCAGTTCTTC.

This clone was detected once. This rearrangement joins TRBV9 to TRBJ2-3, with D possibly TRBD1 on 8 matching bases. Germline lookup yields CDR1 SGDLS and CDR2 YYNGEE. This CDR3 is built from 17 residues. Trimming took 3 bases from V and 2 from J, leaving 19 bases between them. The CDR3 bases are TGTGCCAGCAGCGGGGGGAGGGCGGACAGGGTCACAGATACGCAGTATTTT. The encoded protein is CASSGGRADRVTDTQYF.

This clone was found a few times. The CDR3 reads CASSTSGDRTDTQYF. CDR3 DNA sequence: TGCGCCAGCAGCACCAGCGGGGACCGCACAGATACGCAGTATTTT. The rearrangement links TRBV5-1 to TRBJ2-3; 7 nucleotides match TRBD2. This CDR3 is 15 amino acids long. Germline values: CDR1 SGHRS, CDR2 YFSETQ. With V trimmed by 4 bases and J by 1 base, 6 bases remained unmatched.

This chain links TRBV5-6 with TRBJ2-3, with 8 positions matching TRBD1. The germline CDR1 and CDR2 sequences are SGHDT and YYEEEE. V was clipped by 5 bases and J by 0 bases; unmatched bases: 8. The CDR3 is 16 amino acids. Here the CDR3 reads CASSFAGGGSTDTQYF. The CDR3 DNA follows: TGTGCCAGCAGTTTCGCAGGGGGCGGTAGCACAGATACGCAGTATTTT.

This clone was recorded a few times. This rearrangement joins TRBV11-2 to TRBJ2-7, with a weak D call TRBD2 (5 bases). This CDR3 is 13 amino acids long. Trimming shortened V by 2 bases and J by 4 bases, and 9 bases separated the two germline ends. Looked up from germline, CDR1 is SGHAT and CDR2 is FQNNGV. This chain's CDR3 is CASSLIGRYEQYF. For the CDR3, the DNA is TGTGCCAGCAGCTTAATTGGGAGATACGAGCAGTACTTC.

The chain employs TRBV6-5 and TRBJ1-1, with a tentative D call TRBD1 (6 bases). Trimming took 7 bases from V and 4 from J, leaving 19 bases between them. CDR1 is MNHEY, CDR2 SVGAGI, per germline. This CDR3 spans 15 amino acids. As DNA, the CDR3 is TGTGCCAGCAACTACCTAAACGGGGGCCGCACTGAAGCTTTCTTT. Residues: CASNYLNGGRTEAFF.

The chain joins TRBV5-1 to TRBJ1-2; 9 nucleotides match TRBD1. V was pared by 1 base and J by 7 bases, with 17 bases of the junction left unmatched. Germline V gene sequence: CDR1 SGHRS, CDR2 YFSETQ. CDR3 length equals 18 residues. CDR3 region: CASSLPRGAQGAFGGYTF. CDR3 sequence (DNA): TGCGCCAGCAGCTTGCCGAGGGGGGCACAGGGGGCGTTCGGTGGCTACACCTTC.

The rearrangement uses TRBV25-1 and TRBJ1-4, with 7 bases matching TRBD1. CDR1 and CDR2 (germline): MGHDK, SYGVNS. The CDR3 is made up of 14 amino acids. Unmatched junction bases numbered 8, after V lost 6 bases and J lost 7 bases. The CDR3 nucleotides are TGTGCCAGCAGCCAACCGGGACAGACTGAAAAACTGTTTTTT. Amino acids: CASSQPGQTEKLFF.

The chain recombines TRBV6-5 with TRBJ1-2, with a tentative D call TRBD1 (6 bases). Trimming took off 4 bases at V and 8 bases at J, with 14 bases between the two ends. The CDR3 has 13 residues. Germline V gives CDR1 MNHEY, CDR2 SVGAGI. CDR3 amino acids: CASSSISGGGYTF. The CDR3 nucleotides are TGTGCCAGCAGTTCAATTAGTGGGGGCGGCTACACCTTC.

This rearrangement joins TRBV12-5 to TRBJ2-2; D possibly matches TRBD1 or TRBD2 (5 bases each). Germline V gives CDR1 LGHNT, CDR2 FRNRAP. The V gene lost 4 bases and the J gene lost 6 bases, with 18 bases spanning the gap. The CDR3 extends over 16 amino acids. Here the CDR3 reads CASGWNLLVGAGELFF. CDR3 DNA sequence: TGTGCTAGTGGTTGGAACCTTCTGGTGGGGGCCGGGGAGCTGTTTTTT. Full variable domain (remainder filled in from reference TRBV12-5 and TRBJ2-2): DARVTQTPRHKVTEMGQEVTMRCQPILGHNTVFWYRQTMMQGLELLAYFRNRAPLDDSGMPKDRFSAEMPDATLATLKIQPSEPRDSAVYFCASGWNLLVGAGELFFGEGSRLTVL.

The CDR3 loop is CASSFPTKGETQYF. CDR3 bases: TGCGCCAGCAGCTTCCCGACTAAGGGGGAGACCCAGTACTTC. The chain recombines TRBV5-1 with TRBJ2-5; D could derive from TRBD1 or TRBD2 (5 bases each). The CDR3 length is 14 residues. V was cut by 2 bases and J by 5 bases, with 13 bases left in between. Germline CDR1 reads SGHRS; CDR2 reads YFSETQ.

This chain connects TRBV6-5 to TRBJ1-2; D uncertain. The CDR3 runs 13 residues. Germline values: CDR1 MNHEY, CDR2 SVGAGI. The V and J ends lost 2 bases and 4 bases respectively, with 8 bases between them. Written as DNA, the CDR3 is TGTGCCAGCAGTTACGACCATTCCTATGGCTACACCTTC. Residues: CASSYDHSYGYTF.

Only one count was recorded for this clone. The V call is TRBV7-9, the J call TRBJ2-2, with 13 bases aligning to TRBD2. The CDR3 consists of 18 residues. With 4 bases clipped from V and 3 bases from J, the junction kept 8 bases outside the gene matches. CDR1 is SEHNR and CDR2 is FQNEAQ in the germline V gene (reference sequence). The CDR3 DNA is TGTGCCAGCAGCTCAAAGGGGACTAGCGGGGACCACACCGGGGAGCTGTTTTTT. Translated, it gives CASSSKGTSGDHTGELFF.

The V gene is TRBV7-2, the J gene TRBJ1-2, with 7 bases lining up with TRBD1. Trimming took 3 bases from V and 3 from J; bases not matched to a gene: 4. CDR1 is SGHTA and CDR2 is FQGNSA in the germline V gene. This CDR3 is 14 amino acids long. CDR3 loop: CASSFLTGDYGYTF. For the CDR3, the DNA is TGTGCCAGCAGCTTCCTCACAGGGGACTATGGCTACACCTTC.